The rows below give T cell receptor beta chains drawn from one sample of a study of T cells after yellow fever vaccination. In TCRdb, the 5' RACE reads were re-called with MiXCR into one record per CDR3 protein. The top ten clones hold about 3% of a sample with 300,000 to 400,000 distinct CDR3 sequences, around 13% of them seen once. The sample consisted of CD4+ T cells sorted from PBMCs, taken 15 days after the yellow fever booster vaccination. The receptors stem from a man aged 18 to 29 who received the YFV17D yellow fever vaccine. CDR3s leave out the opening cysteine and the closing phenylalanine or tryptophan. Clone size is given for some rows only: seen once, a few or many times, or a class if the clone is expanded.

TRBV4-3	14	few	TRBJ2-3	ASSQDYPGLADTQY
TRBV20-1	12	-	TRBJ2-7	SARLQGQGGEQY
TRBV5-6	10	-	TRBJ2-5	ASSFPSETQY
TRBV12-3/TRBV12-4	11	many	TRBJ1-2	ASSLKYSYGYT
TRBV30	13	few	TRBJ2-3	AWIPRGPGADTQY
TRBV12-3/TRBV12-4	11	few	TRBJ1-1	ASSKGLNTEAF
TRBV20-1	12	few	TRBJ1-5	SASTGMGNQPQH
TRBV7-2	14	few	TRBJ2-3	ASSYSPRDYTDTQY
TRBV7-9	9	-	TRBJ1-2	ASSLELGGS
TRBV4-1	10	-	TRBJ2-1	ASSLMGAEQF
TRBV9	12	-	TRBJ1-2	ASSPGRTAYGYT
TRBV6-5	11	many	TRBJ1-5	ASSYNSNQPQH
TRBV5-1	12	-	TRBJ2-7	ASSLTSANYEQY
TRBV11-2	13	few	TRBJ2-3	ASSLIRGSTDTQY
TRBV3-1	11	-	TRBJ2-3	ASSQDLLAGQY
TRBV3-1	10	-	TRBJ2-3	AIGIERNTQY
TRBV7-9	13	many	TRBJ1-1	ASSLNPGGGTEAF
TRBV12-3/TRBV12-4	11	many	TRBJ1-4	ASRVSTNEKLF
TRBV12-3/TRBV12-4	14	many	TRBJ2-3	ASSSTSGGATDTQY
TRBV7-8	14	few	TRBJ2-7	ASSLHRDRSSYEQY